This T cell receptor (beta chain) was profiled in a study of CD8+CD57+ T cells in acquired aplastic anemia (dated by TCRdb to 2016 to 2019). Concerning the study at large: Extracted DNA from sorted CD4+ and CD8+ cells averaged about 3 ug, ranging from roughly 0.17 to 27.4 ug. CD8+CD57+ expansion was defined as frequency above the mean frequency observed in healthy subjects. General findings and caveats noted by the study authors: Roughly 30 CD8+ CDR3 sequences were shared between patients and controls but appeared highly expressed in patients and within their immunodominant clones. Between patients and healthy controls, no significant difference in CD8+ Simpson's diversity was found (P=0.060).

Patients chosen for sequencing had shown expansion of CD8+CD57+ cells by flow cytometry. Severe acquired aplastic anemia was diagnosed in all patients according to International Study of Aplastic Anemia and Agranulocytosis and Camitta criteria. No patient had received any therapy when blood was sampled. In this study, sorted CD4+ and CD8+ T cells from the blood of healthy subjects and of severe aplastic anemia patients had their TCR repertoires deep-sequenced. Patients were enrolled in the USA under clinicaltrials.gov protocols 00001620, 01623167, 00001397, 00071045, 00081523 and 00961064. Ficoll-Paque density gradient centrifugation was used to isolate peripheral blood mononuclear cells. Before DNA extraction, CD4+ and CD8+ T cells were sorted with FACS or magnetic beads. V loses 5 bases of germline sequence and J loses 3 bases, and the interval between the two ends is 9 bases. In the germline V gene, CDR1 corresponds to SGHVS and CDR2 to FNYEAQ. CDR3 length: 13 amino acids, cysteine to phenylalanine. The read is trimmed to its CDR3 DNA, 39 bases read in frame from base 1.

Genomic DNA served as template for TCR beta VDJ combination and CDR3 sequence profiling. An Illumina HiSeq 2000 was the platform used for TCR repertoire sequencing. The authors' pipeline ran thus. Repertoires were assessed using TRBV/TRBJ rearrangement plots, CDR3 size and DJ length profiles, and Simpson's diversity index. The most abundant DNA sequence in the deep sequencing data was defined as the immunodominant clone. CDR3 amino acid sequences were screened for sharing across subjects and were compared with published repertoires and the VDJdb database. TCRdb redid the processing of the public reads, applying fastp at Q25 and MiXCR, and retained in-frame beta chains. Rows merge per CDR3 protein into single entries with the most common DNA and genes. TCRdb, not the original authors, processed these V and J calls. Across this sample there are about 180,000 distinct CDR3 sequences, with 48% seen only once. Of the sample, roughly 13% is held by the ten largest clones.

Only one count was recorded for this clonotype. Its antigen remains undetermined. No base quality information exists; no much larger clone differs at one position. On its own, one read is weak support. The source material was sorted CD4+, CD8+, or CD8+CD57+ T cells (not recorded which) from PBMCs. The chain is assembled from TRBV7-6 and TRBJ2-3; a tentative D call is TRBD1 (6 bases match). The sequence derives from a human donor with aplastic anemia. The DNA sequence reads TGTGCCAGCAGCCCACAGGGAACAGATACGCAGTATTTT. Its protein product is CASSPQGTDTQYF.